A selection of T cell receptor beta chains follows, all from one sample in a study of shared clonotypes between healthy human individuals. Data came from immunoSEQ multiplex PCR; TCRdb stores just in-frame clones and leaves some out. The data show over a million clones, approximately 97% seen once. The specimen was naive CD4+ T cells sorted from blood. The receptors here all came from a man aged 25 to 40 in good health. CDR3s include the opening cysteine and the closing phenylalanine or tryptophan. D genes are given only for firm matches. Size tells how often a clone was seen (once, few, many) or the class of an expanded clone, and some rows leave it out.

cdr3_aa cdr3_nt j_call v_call d_call clone_size
CASSLGRTPTGELFF TGTGCCAGCAGCTTAGGCAGAACCCCCACCGGGGAGCTGTTTTTT TRBJ2-2 TRBV7-9 NA NA
CAWSSTLQTSQHF TGTGCCTGGAGTTCCACTCTACAGACTTCCCAGCATTTT TRBJ1-5 TRBV30 NA NA
CASSITGGPGGEQFF TGTGCCAGCAGCATAACGGGGGGCCCGGGTGGTGAGCAGTTCTTC TRBJ2-1 TRBV7-2 NA NA
CASSSLPGIATDTQYF TGTGCCAGCAGTTCCCTCCCCGGGATAGCGACAGATACGCAGTATTTT TRBJ2-3 TRBV27 NA NA
CASSGTRNEQFF TGTGCCAGCAGTGGAACTAGAAATGAGCAGTTCTTC TRBJ2-1 TRBV2 NA NA
CASRMGPLGGETQYF TGTGCCAGCAGGATGGGACCCTTGGGTGGAGAGACCCAGTACTTC TRBJ2-5 TRBV5-4 NA once
CASSRGAGITYEQYF TGTGCCAGTAGCAGGGGGGCCGGCATAACCTACGAGCAGTACTTC TRBJ2-7 TRBV19 NA NA
CASSPNTGANVLTF TGTGCCAGCAGCCCCAATACTGGGGCCAACGTCCTGACTTTC TRBJ2-6 TRBV13 NA NA
CASSQDGTYSYEQYF TGCGCCAGCAGCCAGGATGGGACGTACTCCTACGAGCAGTACTTC TRBJ2-7 TRBV4-3 NA once
CASSPAGSGGAFF TGTGCCAGCTCACCAGCAGGGAGTGGAGGGGCTTTCTTT TRBJ1-1 TRBV18 NA NA
CASSVGEGETQYF TGTGCCAGTAGTGTCGGGGAAGGAGAGACCCAGTACTTC TRBJ2-5 TRBV19 NA NA
CASTQSGLSYEQYF TGTGCCAGCACCCAGAGCGGGCTCTCCTACGAGCAGTACTTC TRBJ2-7 TRBV7-2 NA once
CASSHTSGVTGELFF TGTGCCAGCAGCCACACTAGCGGGGTCACCGGGGAGCTGTTTTTT TRBJ2-2 TRBV6-1 TRBD2 NA
CASSLSGSALEQYF TGTGCCAGCTCACTTAGCGGGAGCGCTTTGGAGCAGTACTTC TRBJ2-7 TRBV18 TRBD2 NA
CAWAGGGGQPQHF TGTGCCTGGGCAGGGGGCGGGGGGCAGCCCCAGCATTTT TRBJ1-5 TRBV30 TRBD1 NA
CASSPGPRTNQPQHF TGTGCCAGCTCACCAGGCCCCAGGACCAATCAGCCCCAGCATTTT TRBJ1-5 TRBV18 NA NA
CASYQGLLSGNTIYF TGTGCCAGCTACCAGGGGCTACTCTCTGGAAACACCATATATTTT TRBJ1-3 TRBV7-2 NA NA
CASSEGILSYNEQFF TGTGCCAGCAGTGAGGGGATACTCTCCTACAATGAGCAGTTCTTC TRBJ2-1 TRBV2 NA NA
CSARPNTEAFF TGCAGTGCTAGACCAAACACTGAAGCTTTCTTT TRBJ1-1 TRBV20-1 NA NA
CASSPPLAGGPYEQYF TGTGCCAGCTCACCACCTTTAGCGGGAGGGCCCTACGAGCAGTACTTC TRBJ2-7 TRBV18 TRBD2 NA
CSVGGLAGGPGTQYF TGCAGCGTTGGTGGACTAGCGGGAGGACCCGGTACGCAGTATTTT TRBJ2-3 TRBV29-1 TRBD2 NA
CASSFPLSTTRQYF TGTGCCAGCAGCTTCCCCCTCTCGACTACGAGGCAGTACTTC TRBJ2-7 TRBV7-9 NA NA
CASGGGQYF TGTGCCAGTGGGGGAGGTCAGTACTTC TRBJ2-7 TRBV6-1 NA few
CASSEAWRLEGNEQFF TGTGCCAGCAGTGAAGCGTGGAGACTAGAGGGCAATGAGCAGTTCTTC TRBJ2-1 TRBV6-1 NA NA
CASSLERTSGTDTQYF TGTGCCAGCAGCTTAGAAAGGACTAGCGGCACAGATACGCAGTATTTT TRBJ2-3 TRBV7-2 TRBD2 NA
CASSQAANTGSYNEQFF TGCGCCAGCAGCCAAGCGGCTAACACTGGCTCCTACAATGAGCAGTTCTTC TRBJ2-1 TRBV4-3 NA NA
CASSLMGTQETQYF TGCGCCAGCAGCTTGATGGGGACCCAAGAGACCCAGTACTTC TRBJ2-5 TRBV5-1 NA NA